The subject of this entry is one T cell receptor (beta chain). The sample comes from a study of Ad26.COV2.S vaccination and SARS-CoV-2 variants. The CDR3 consists of 17 residues. The treatment: 15 to 20 received Ad26.COV2.S at low or high dose, single or two shots; roughly five received placebo; per-sample allocation not given. After the first vaccine or placebo injection, samples were drawn on day 63. Libraries were prepared by immunoSEQ multiplex PCR; TCRdb keeps only in-frame clonotypes and omits some of them. The table records about 680,000 clones, 80% to 90% of them present only once. The chain uses TRBV1 and TRBJ2-3. TRBV1 represents a pseudogene. This material consisted of peripheral blood, taken in a trial of Ad26.COV2.S vaccine versus placebo. The receptor was derived from a person between 18 and 60 years old who received the Ad26.COV2.S COVID-19 vaccine or a placebo. The CDR3 region is CTSSQDRGGLSTDTQYF. The CDR3 DNA reads TGCACCAGCAGCCAAGATCGAGGGGGACTGAGCACAGATACGCAGTATTTT.